The clone carrying this TCR beta chain has just a few counts. The sample comes from a study of blood T cell repertoires in COVID-19. Study context: The study drew acute and convalescent COVID-19 samples from the United States, Italy and Spain. T cells, B-cell-depleted T cells, or PBMCs supplied cDNA or gDNA.

The authors' processing: It was from reference gene primer amplification that nucleated cell counts were estimated. TCRdb's copy holds only in-frame clones and misses some; the assay was immunoSEQ multiplex PCR. V and J calls and clone size are copied from that table; D and trimming were computed from the DNA. The data contain some 140,000 clones, roughly 90% of them singletons. Trimming at V came to 5 bases and at J to 5 bases, leaving 5 bases not matched to a gene. Germline V CDR1 and CDR2: MNHEY, SVGEGT. The CDR3 sequence is 15 residues long. This rearrangement joins TRBV6-2 or TRBV6-3 to TRBJ2-7; 14 positions agree with TRBD2. This clonotype originated in a man between 65 and 85 years old with active COVID-19. Sequencing used peripheral blood. CDR3 nucleotides: TGTGCCAGCAGTACCGGGACTAGCGGGAGCCACGAGCAGTACTTC. It encodes CASSTGTSGSHEQYF.